These 30 T cell receptor beta chains were all obtained from the same sample, sequenced in a study of regulatory T cells in long-lasting Graves disease. Time point defined: newly diagnosed GD, antithyroid drugs for less than 3 months. PBMC RNA was the source of the TCR library. Combining iRepertoire HTBI primers with Arm-PCR of CDR3 regions, the authors built TCR beta libraries. TCRdb called the multiplex PCR reads again in MiXCR, with one record for every CDR3 protein. Of roughly 500,000 distinct CDR3 sequences listed, 13% are singletons. A further study also used this sample, focusing on T cells in Graves' hyperthyroidism and ophthalmopathy.

The sequencing here drew on peripheral blood mononuclear cells (PBMCs), taken at new diagnosis, from a patient treated with antithyroid drugs. These receptors were taken from a man aged 25 to 45 with Graves disease.

In this sample, this clonotype turned up a few times. The chain joins TRBV4-1 to TRBJ2-5, with D perhaps TRBD1 (6 bases). Trimming left V 1 base short and J 7 bases short, with 10 bases between. Germline assignment: CDR1 MGHRA and CDR2 YSYEKL. This CDR3 region has 13 residues. This CDR3 reads CASSQGTDMTQYF. In nucleotides, the CDR3 is TGCGCCAGCAGCCAAGGGACAGACATGACCCAGTACTTC.

This clonotype has just a few counts. V is TRBV5-1 and J is TRBJ1-4; D unresolved. CDR1 is SGHRS, CDR2 YFSETQ, per germline. V was shortened by 0 bases and J by 2 bases, with 8 bases between the two germline ends. This CDR3 contains 15 residues. The CDR3 DNA follows: TGCGCCAGCAGCTTGGACCACGCGACTAATGAAAAACTGTTTTTT. Its translation: CASSLDHATNEKLFF.

This clonotype was counted ten times or more. The gene calls are TRBV7-2 and TRBJ2-1; TRBD2 matches at 8 bases. The length of the CDR3 is 16 residues. V trimming: 1 base; J trimming: 7 bases; junction bases outside the gene matches: 9. Germline CDR1 SGHTA, CDR2 FQGNSA. This CDR3 reads CASSLDGSGMLNEQFF. The CDR3 DNA reads TGTGCCAGCAGCTTAGATGGTAGCGGGATGTTAAATGAGCAGTTCTTC.

This clonotype has a count of ten or more. V and J are TRBV12-3 or TRBV12-4 and TRBJ1-1, with D perhaps matching TRBD1 (5 bases). V dropped 8 bases and J dropped 7 bases, with 29 bases sitting between them. CDR3 length equals 17 residues. The CDR3 sequence: CASRQYGRPVGDNEAFF. Written as DNA, the CDR3 is TGTGCCAGCCGTCAATATGGCCGACCCGTGGGGGATAATGAAGCTTTCTTT.

J is TRBJ2-7 and V is TRBV27; D may be TRBD1 (6 bases). V was trimmed by 5 bases and J by 5 bases, leaving 13 bases between them. Germline assignment: CDR1 MNHEY and CDR2 SMNVEV (reference sequence). This CDR3 spans 13 amino acids. CDR3 in amino acids: CASSDHTGNEQYF. DNA for the CDR3: TGTGCCAGCAGTGATCATACAGGGAACGAGCAGTACTTC.

This clonotype was picked up many times. CDR3 nucleotide sequence: TGTGCCAGCAGTGTAACGGGCCCGGCTTTCTTT. This encodes CASSVTGPAFF. The chain joins TRBV2 to TRBJ1-1; D gene unclear. This CDR3 is built from 11 residues. Trimming removed 4 bases at V and 11 bases at J, with 11 bases between. CDR1 is SNHLY, CDR2 FYNNEI, per germline.

The table lists this clonotype with many counts. The rearrangement joins TRBV12-3 or TRBV12-4 to TRBJ2-7; no definite D call. The V and J ends lost 5 bases and 5 bases respectively, with 19 bases between them. The CDR3 totals 15 residues. The CDR3 bases are TGTGCCAGCAGTATAAGAATTGGAGCGAGGCACGAGCAGTACTTC. Translating it yields CASSIRIGARHEQYF.

A note on this clonotype: Germline and junction disagree at one end, which may indicate a read error. The rearrangement links TRBV20-1 to TRBJ1-2; TRBD1 agrees at 8 bases. The CDR3 covers 13 residues. Germline CDR1 is DFQATT and CDR2 is SNEGSKA (reference sequence). DNA of the CDR3: TGCAGTGCTCGGGACAGGAGCAGGGATGGCAACACCTTC. Residues: CSARDRSRDGNTF.

This clonotype was picked up many times. V gene TRBV11-2 combines with J gene TRBJ2-7; D tentatively fits TRBD1 or TRBD2 (5 bases each). The CDR3 is 15 residues long. Germline CDR1 and CDR2: SGHAT and FQNNGV. The V and J ends lost 4 bases and 3 bases respectively, with 16 bases between them. The chain's CDR3 is CASSSPGPEVYEQYF. CDR3 DNA sequence: TGTGCCAGCAGCTCACCGGGACCCGAAGTCTACGAGCAGTACTTC.

This clonotype was seen at least ten times. The CDR3 DNA follows: TGTGCCAGCCACGGCGGGGGGAATGAGCAGTTCTTC. Encoded protein: CASHGGGNEQFF. The V and J genes are TRBV12-3 or TRBV12-4 and TRBJ2-1; 8 bases align to TRBD2. Germline trimming cut 8 bases from V and 7 bases from J; bases unmatched to any gene: 4. The CDR3 is 12 amino acids.

Comment on this clonotype: This may stem from a read error, because a much larger clone lies one nucleotide away. The chain couples TRBV11-2 to TRBJ2-1; D possibly corresponds to TRBD2 (5 bases). Germline V gene sequence: CDR1 SGHAT, CDR2 FQNNGV. The CDR3 is 16 residues long. V was trimmed by 2 bases and J by 5 bases, leaving 16 bases between them. As DNA, the CDR3 is TGTGCCAGCAGCTTACTCACCCAAGCGGCTCACAATGAGCAGTTCTTC. Its protein product is CASSLLTQAAHNEQFF. The entire variable domain, with the rest obtained from reference TRBV11-2 and TRBJ2-1, is as follows: EAGVAQSPRYKIIEKRQSVAFWCNPISGHATLYWYQQILGQGPKLLIQFQNNGVVDDSQLPKDRFSAERLKGVDSTLKIQPAKLEDSAVYLCASSLLTQAAHNEQFFGPGTRLTVL.

The chain employs TRBV20-1 and TRBJ1-6, with unresolved D. V was pared by 3 bases and J by 1 base, with 10 bases between. From germline, CDR1 is DFQATT and CDR2 SNEGSKA (reference sequence). This CDR3 contains 15 residues. DNA for the CDR3: TGCAGTGCTAGTGCCAGGCGTTCCTATAATTCACCCCTCCACTTT. Amino acids: CSASARRSYNSPLHF.

This chain uses TRBV20-1 with TRBJ2-7, with 11 nucleotides matching TRBD2. After removal of 5 bases from V and 5 bases from J, the junction contained 8 bases not matched to a gene. The CDR3 length is 14 residues. Germline V gene sequence: CDR1 DFQATT, CDR2 SNEGSKA (reference sequence). This CDR3 reads CSAPTSGRIDEQYF. CDR3 bases: TGCAGTGCTCCAACTAGCGGGAGAATCGACGAGCAGTACTTC.

In its sample, this clonotype was seen a few times. V and J are TRBV15 and TRBJ2-2, with 14 bases matching TRBD2. Germline V gene data show CDR1 as LNHNV and CDR2 as YYDKDF (reference sequence). This CDR3 region has 20 residues. The V and J ends lost 0 bases and 9 bases, in that order; junction bases with no gene match: 15. The CDR3, as DNA: TGTGCCACCAGCAGAGATCCGGGACTAGCGGGAGTCAAGGGGGCGAGGGAGCTGTTTTTT. It is translated as CATSRDPGLAGVKGARELFF.

This clonotype has ten or more counts. J is TRBJ2-5 and V is TRBV2, with D possibly being TRBD1 or TRBD2 (5 bases each). The CDR3 runs 14 residues. Germline values: CDR1 SNHLY, CDR2 FYNNEI. Trimming took off 6 bases at V and 3 bases at J, with 14 bases between the two ends. The CDR3 DNA sequence: TGTGCCAGCAGGGTACCCGGGGCAAAAGAGACCCAGTACTTC. Its protein is CASRVPGAKETQYF.

This clonotype was seen at least ten times. This chain connects TRBV12-3 or TRBV12-4 to TRBJ2-5; 11 bases match TRBD2. With V trimmed by 5 bases and J by 3 bases, 8 bases remained unmatched. There are 16 residues in the CDR3. The CDR3 nucleotides are TGTGCCAGCAGTCCCTTAGGGACTAGCGGAAAAGAGACCCAGTACTTC. Translation: CASSPLGTSGKETQYF.

The rearrangement uses TRBV20-1 and TRBJ2-3, with 8 bases fitting TRBD2. This CDR3 is 15 amino acids long. Germline lookup yields CDR1 DFQATT and CDR2 SNEGSKA (reference sequence). V was pared by 5 bases and J by 6 bases, with 13 bases of the junction left unmatched. CDR3 nucleotide sequence: TGCAGTGCTCTCCAAAGGCTAGCGGGTGGGGATACGCAGTATTTT. Amino acids: CSALQRLAGGDTQYF.

This chain joins TRBV11-2 and TRBJ2-3; TRBD2 aligns across 9 bases. Germline CDR1 reads SGHAT; CDR2 reads FQNNGV. J gave up 2 bases and V 5 bases, and 5 bases lay outside the gene matches. The CDR3 totals 15 residues. This CDR3 reads CASSALAGLTDTQYF. CDR3 nucleotide sequence: TGTGCCAGCAGCGCTCTAGCGGGGCTCACAGATACGCAGTATTTT.

There are a few counts of this clonotype. V usage is TRBV7-8 and J usage is TRBJ2-2, with 7 bases identical to TRBD2. With V trimmed by 4 bases and J by 2 bases, 10 bases remained unmatched. The CDR3 has 17 amino acids. CDR1 and CDR2 (germline): SGHVS, FQNEAQ. Here the CDR3 DNA reads TGTGCCAGCAGCTCACCTACTAGCGAAGCCAACACCGGGGAGCTGTTTTTT. It is translated as CASSSPTSEANTGELFF.

The chain links TRBV7-2 to TRBJ2-7; TRBD1 aligns across 8 bases. The germline CDR1 and CDR2 sequences are SGHTA and FQGNSA. V dropped 5 bases and J dropped 4; count of bases not matched to a gene: 10. The CDR3 loop spans 15 amino acids. The CDR3 here is CASSPWTGTQYEQYF. Here the CDR3 DNA reads TGTGCCAGCAGCCCTTGGACAGGGACTCAATACGAGCAGTACTTC.

This clonotype was picked up many times. V is TRBV11-2 and J is TRBJ2-5; 8 nucleotides align to TRBD1. The germline V gene has CDR1 SGHAT and CDR2 FQNNGV. CDR3 size: 18 residues. With 6 bases clipped from V and 5 bases from J, the junction kept 20 bases outside the gene matches. DNA for the CDR3: TGTGCCAGCAGGCGCCGTGGGGCAGGGGGCCTACTCGGTGAGACCCAGTACTTC. It encodes CASRRRGAGGLLGETQYF.

In DNA form, the CDR3 reads TGCGCCAGCAGTGAGACTAGCGGGAGGGACAATGAGCAGTTCTTC. It translates to CASSETSGRDNEQFF. The chain combines TRBV10-1 with TRBJ2-1; TRBD2 matches at 13 bases. After removal of 2 bases from V and 5 bases from J, the junction contained 0 bases not matched to a gene. The germline V gene encodes CDR1 WNHNN and CDR2 SYGVQD (reference sequence). The CDR3 is made up of 15 amino acids.

The CDR3 is CASSLIRGSYEAFF. The DNA for the CDR3 is TGTGCCAGCAGCTTAATCCGTGGAAGTTATGAAGCTTTCTTT. The V gene is TRBV11-2, the J gene TRBJ1-1, with D unclear. Deletions cut 2 bases from V and 7 bases from J, with 14 bases between. The CDR3 length is 14 residues. The germline gives CDR1 SGHAT, CDR2 FQNNGV.

This clonotype was seen at least ten times. The chain employs TRBV2 and TRBJ2-3; 8 nucleotides align to TRBD2. Germline CDR1 SNHLY, CDR2 FYNNEI. The CDR3 consists of 14 residues. The V gene end was trimmed by 7 bases and the J gene end by 6 bases; junction bases not matched to a gene: 9. As DNA, the CDR3 is TGTGCCAGCAAGAGACTAGCGTTAGGTGATACGCAGTATTTT. Amino acid sequence: CASKRLALGDTQYF.

The CDR3 is CASSLGQRADTQYF. CDR3 in DNA: TGTGCCAGCAGCTTAGGCCAGCGGGCAGATACGCAGTATTTT. The V call is TRBV7-9, the J call TRBJ2-3; D is possibly TRBD2 (6 bases). The germline V gene has CDR1 SEHNR and CDR2 FQNEAQ (reference sequence). V lost 1 base and J lost 4, with 9 bases in between. CDR3 length equals 14 residues.

This clonotype was counted many times. The V and J genes are TRBV2 and TRBJ2-6, with TRBD1 matching over 9 bases. CDR1 is SNHLY, CDR2 FYNNEI, per germline. This CDR3 contains 16 residues. Trimming cost V 5 bases and J 4 bases; bases outside gene matches: 6. Written as DNA, the CDR3 is TGTGCCAGCAGTTCGGACAGGGGTTCAGGGGCCAACGTCCTGACTTTC. It yields the protein CASSSDRGSGANVLTF.

This clonotype was seen only a few times. CDR3 coding DNA: TGCGCCAGCAGCTTGAGCCTCGCCTCGGCTAATGAAAAACTGTTTTTT. It specifies CASSLSLASANEKLFF. The chain uses TRBV5-1 and TRBJ1-4; no clear D gene. V lost 1 base to trimming and J lost 3 bases, with 13 bases between them. Germline CDR1 and CDR2: SGHRS and YFSETQ. There are 16 residues in the CDR3.

This clonotype appeared many times. The gene calls are TRBV20-1 and TRBJ2-1; possible D gene TRBD2, 6 bases. The CDR3 is 17 residues long. Deletions cut 0 bases from V and 0 bases from J, with 15 bases between. Germline CDR1 reads DFQATT; CDR2 reads SNEGSKA (reference sequence). The CDR3 loop is CSARDLGGNPSYNEQFF. CDR3 DNA: TGCAGTGCTAGAGATCTTGGGGGGAATCCCTCCTACAATGAGCAGTTCTTC.

This clonotype was counted at least ten times. The CDR3 protein is CSATEGQATDTQYF. The CDR3, as DNA: TGCAGTGCTACCGAGGGACAGGCCACAGATACGCAGTATTTT. The chain recombines TRBV20-1 with TRBJ2-3; 8 bases are a match to TRBD1. This CDR3 contains 14 residues. The V gene end was trimmed by 4 bases and the J gene end by 2 bases; junction bases not matched to a gene: 5. Germline V gene lookup returns CDR1 DFQATT and CDR2 SNEGSKA (reference sequence).

The chain has TRBV7-2 and TRBJ2-5; 8 bases map to TRBD2. V trimming: 7 bases; J trimming: 7 bases; junction bases outside the gene matches: 17. The CDR3 loop spans 16 amino acids. Germline V lookup: CDR1 SGHTA, CDR2 FQGNSA. CDR3 sequence (DNA): TGTGCCAGCACTTACTATGGCGGGAGGCCCGAGGGGACCCAGTACTTC. Translation: CASTYYGGRPEGTQYF.